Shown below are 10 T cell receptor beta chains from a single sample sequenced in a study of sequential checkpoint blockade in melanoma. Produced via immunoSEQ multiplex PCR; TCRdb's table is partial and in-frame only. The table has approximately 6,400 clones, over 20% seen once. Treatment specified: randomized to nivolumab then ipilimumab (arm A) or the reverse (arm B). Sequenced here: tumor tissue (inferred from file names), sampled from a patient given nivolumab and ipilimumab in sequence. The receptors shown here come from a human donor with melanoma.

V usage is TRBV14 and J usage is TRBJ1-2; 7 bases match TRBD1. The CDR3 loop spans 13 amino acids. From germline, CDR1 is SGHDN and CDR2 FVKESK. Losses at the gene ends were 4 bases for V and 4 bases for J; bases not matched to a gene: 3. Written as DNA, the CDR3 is TGTGCCAGCAGCCCGGGGACAGTCTATGGCTACACCTTC. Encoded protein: CASSPGTVYGYTF.

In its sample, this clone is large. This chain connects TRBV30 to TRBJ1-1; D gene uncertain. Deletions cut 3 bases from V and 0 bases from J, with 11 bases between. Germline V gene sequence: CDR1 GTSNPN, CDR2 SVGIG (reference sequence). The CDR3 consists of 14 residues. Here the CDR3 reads CAWRWRSMNTEAFF. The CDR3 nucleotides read TGTGCCTGGAGATGGCGTTCGATGAACACTGAAGCTTTCTTT.

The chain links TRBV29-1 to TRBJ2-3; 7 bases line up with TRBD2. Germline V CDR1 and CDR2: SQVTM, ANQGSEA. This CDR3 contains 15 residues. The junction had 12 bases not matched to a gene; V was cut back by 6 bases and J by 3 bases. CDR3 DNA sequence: TGCAGCGTGAGGGGTAGCGGGTCAAAAACAGATACGCAGTATTTT. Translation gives CSVRGSGSKTDTQYF.

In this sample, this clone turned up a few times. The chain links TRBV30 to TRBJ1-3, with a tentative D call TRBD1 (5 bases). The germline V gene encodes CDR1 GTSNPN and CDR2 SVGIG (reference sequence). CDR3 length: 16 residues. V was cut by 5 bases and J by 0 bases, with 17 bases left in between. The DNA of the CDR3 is TGTGCCTGGCGTCCCCGCCAGGGCATCTCTGGAAACACCATATATTTT. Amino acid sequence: CAWRPRQGISGNTIYF.

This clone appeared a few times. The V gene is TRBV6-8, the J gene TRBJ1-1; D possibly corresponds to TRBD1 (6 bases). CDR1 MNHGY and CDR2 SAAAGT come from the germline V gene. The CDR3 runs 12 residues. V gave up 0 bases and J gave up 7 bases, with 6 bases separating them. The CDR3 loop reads CASSYSGGEAFF. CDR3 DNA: TGTGCCAGCAGTTACTCAGGGGGTGAAGCTTTCTTT.

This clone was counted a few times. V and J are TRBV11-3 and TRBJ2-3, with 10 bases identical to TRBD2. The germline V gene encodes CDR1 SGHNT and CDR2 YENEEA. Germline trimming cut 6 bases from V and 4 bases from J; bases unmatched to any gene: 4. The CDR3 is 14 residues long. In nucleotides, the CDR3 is TGTGCCAGCAGTAAGCGGGGGGGGTCAGATACGCAGTATTTT. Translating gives CASSKRGGSDTQYF.

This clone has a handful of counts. Here the CDR3 DNA reads TGTGCCTGGCAGGGGGGGCTTCAGGGGACTGAAGCTTTCTTT. This codes for CAWQGGLQGTEAFF. This rearrangement joins TRBV30 to TRBJ1-1; TRBD1 agrees at 7 bases. CDR1 and CDR2 from the germline V gene are GTSNPN and SVGIG (reference sequence). Trimming removed 5 bases from V and 5 bases from J; junction bases left unmatched: 11. The CDR3 spans 14 residues.

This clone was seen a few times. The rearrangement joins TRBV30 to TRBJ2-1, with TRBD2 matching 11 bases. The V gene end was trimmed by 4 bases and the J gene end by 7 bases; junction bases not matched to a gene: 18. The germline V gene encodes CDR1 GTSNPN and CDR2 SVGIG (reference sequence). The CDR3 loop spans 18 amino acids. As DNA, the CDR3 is TGTGCCTGGAACCCATCCCCCGTACCTAGCGGGAGGAAGAATGAGCAGTTCTTC. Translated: CAWNPSPVPSGRKNEQFF.

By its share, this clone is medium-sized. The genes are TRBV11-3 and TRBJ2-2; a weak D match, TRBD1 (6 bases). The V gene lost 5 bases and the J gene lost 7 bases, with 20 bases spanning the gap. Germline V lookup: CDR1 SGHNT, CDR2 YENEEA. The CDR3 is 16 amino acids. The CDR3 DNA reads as TGTGCCAGCAGCCCCTGGAACAGGGAAGTAAGCGGGGAGCTGTTTTTT. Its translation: CASSPWNREVSGELFF.

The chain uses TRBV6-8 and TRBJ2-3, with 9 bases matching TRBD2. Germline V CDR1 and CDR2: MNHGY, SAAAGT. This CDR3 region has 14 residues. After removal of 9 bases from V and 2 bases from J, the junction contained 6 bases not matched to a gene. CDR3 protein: CASTTSGYTDTQYF. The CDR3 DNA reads TGTGCCAGTACGACTAGCGGATACACAGATACGCAGTATTTT.